This TCR beta chain emerged from a study of somatic mutations in cytotoxic T cells in rheumatoid arthritis. Worth noting for this clone: The antigen is undetermined.

Study findings and constraints: CD8+ clonality increased with age in rheumatoid arthritis patients but not in healthy controls. It was found that CD8+ T-cell clonality in rheumatoid arthritis patients did not differ significantly from that in age-matched healthy controls.

Repertoires were generated with immunoSEQ multiplex PCR, while TCRdb's copy carries only in-frame clones and drops some. Here the sample spans roughly 7,800 clones, over 70% being singletons. The material sequenced was CD8+ T cells sorted from blood. The sequence was collected from a woman aged 45-65 years in good health.

The CDR3 sequence: CASSKVGAPNTDTQYF. The CDR3 region has the DNA TGTGCCAGCAGCAAAGTAGGGGCCCCAAACACAGATACGCAGTATTTT. The rearrangement links TRBV21-1 to TRBJ2-3; TRBD1 is the table's D call, not checked against the DNA. TRBV21-1 is given as a pseudogene. The CDR3 spans 16 residues.